This TCR beta chain was recovered during a study of cytomegalovirus exposure and HLA in healthy donors. Study observations and caveats: The presence/absence work took it that sequencing depth was about the same across donors. Investigators reported 164 TCR beta chains as tied to cytomegalovirus. Sequencing likely caused a cluster of highly shared sequence variants.

The ends were cut back, 0 bases at V and 4 bases at J, with 9 bases in the middle. In germline, CDR1 is LGHNA, CDR2 YSLEER. CDR3 size: 15 residues. On this clone: Its antigen is currently unknown.

PCR amplification relied on 60 Vbeta primers (plus 13 Jbeta primers). Profiling relied on immunoSEQ multiplex PCR, and the TCRdb table lists in-frame clones only, not all of them. The profile shows about 190,000 clones, 78% of them singletons. Sequencing was done on a sample of PBMCs. The chain employs TRBV4-3 and TRBJ1-4; no clear D gene. The receptor was derived from a woman aged 25 to 39 in good health and CMV-seropositive. CDR3 sequence reads: CASSQDAYSNEKLFF. The CDR3, as DNA: TGCGCCAGCAGCCAAGATGCGTACAGTAATGAAAAACTGTTTTTT.